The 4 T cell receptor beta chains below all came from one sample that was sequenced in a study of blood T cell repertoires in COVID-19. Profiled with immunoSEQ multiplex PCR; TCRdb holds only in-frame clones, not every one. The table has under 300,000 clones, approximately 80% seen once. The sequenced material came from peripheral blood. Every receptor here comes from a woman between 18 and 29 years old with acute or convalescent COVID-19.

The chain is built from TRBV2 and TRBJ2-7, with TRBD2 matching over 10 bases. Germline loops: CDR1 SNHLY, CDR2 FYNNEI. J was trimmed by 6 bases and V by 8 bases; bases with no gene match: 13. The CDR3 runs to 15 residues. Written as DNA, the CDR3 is TGTGCCAGCCTGCCCAAGCTAGCGGGAGTGGGCGAGCAGTACTTC. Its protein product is CASLPKLAGVGEQYF.

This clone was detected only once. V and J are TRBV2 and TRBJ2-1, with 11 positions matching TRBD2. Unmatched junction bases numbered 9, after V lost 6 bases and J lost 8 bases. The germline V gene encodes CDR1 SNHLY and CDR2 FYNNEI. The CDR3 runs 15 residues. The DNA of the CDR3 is TGTGCCAGCAGACGAGGACTAGCGGGTTTGTATGAGCAGTTCTTC. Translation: CASRRGLAGLYEQFF.

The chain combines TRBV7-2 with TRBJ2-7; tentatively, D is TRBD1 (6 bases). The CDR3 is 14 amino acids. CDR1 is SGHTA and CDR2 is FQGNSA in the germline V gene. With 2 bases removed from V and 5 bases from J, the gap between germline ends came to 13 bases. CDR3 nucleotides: TGTGCCAGCAGCTTAAACCACAGGGTTAACGAGCAGTACTTC. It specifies CASSLNHRVNEQYF.

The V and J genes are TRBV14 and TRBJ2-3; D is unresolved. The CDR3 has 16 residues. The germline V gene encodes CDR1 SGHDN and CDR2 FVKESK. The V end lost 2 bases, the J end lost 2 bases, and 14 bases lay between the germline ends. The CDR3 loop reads CASSQTLKRDTDTQYF. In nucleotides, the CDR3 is TGTGCCAGCAGCCAAACCCTGAAGCGAGACACAGATACGCAGTATTTT.